Many counts were recorded for the clone carrying this T cell receptor beta chain. Its cognate antigen is unknown. Reverse transcription used roughly 480 ng RNA and constant-region primers for alpha and beta. Alpha and beta chain libraries were made separately by chain-specific third strand synthesis with multiplexing indices. The cDNA received a 5' RACE adapter containing a random hexamer plus an SP2 sequencing primer site. TCRdb reanalysed the 5' RACE reads using MiXCR and keeps one entry per CDR3 protein. The sample shows more than 8,000 distinct CDR3 sequences, approximately 8% of them seen only once. Deletions cut 6 bases from V and 1 base from J, with 12 bases between. This CDR3 has 15 residues. The germline CDR1 and CDR2 sequences are ENHRY and SYGVKD. Whole blood was used without fractionation, so all unsorted peripheral T cells were included. Control samples came from roughly ten uninfected healthy donors, several of them resampled after approximately 3 months.

This specimen comes from a study of HIV-infected patients and healthy controls. Study-wide findings and caveats: During therapy, HIV-associated CDR3s fell significantly in frequency, while CMV-associated CDR3s did not change significantly. HIV+ repertoires were severely depleted of MAIT alpha-chain CDR3s, unlike healthy controls.

The chain recombines TRBV10-3 with TRBJ2-2, with D unresolved. The source of this sequence is an adult in good health. The source material was blood. CDR3 sequence (DNA): TGTGCCATCAGGAATAAGGACGTGAACACCGGGGAGCTGTTTTTT. Its translation is CAIRNKDVNTGELFF.